This T cell receptor (beta chain) was obtained from a study of OX40 agonist ivuxolimab in advanced cancers. Overall study: Cancers in dose escalation were hepatocellular, melanoma, renal cell and head and neck.

Profiling relied on immunoSEQ multiplex PCR, and the TCRdb table lists in-frame clones only, not all of them. The sample carries about 52,000 clones, approximately 88% recorded once. The CDR3 covers 13 residues. Trimming pared 0 bases from V and 4 bases from J, leaving 7 bases between. Per the germline V gene, CDR1 is SGHDT and CDR2 is YYEEEE. The sample was CD4+ or CD8+ T cells sorted from blood, taken in a trial of the OX40 agonist ivuxolimab. This receptor was identified in an adult with an advanced solid tumor such as melanoma, head and neck, liver or kidney cancer. The chain links TRBV5-6 to TRBJ2-5, with D unclear. In nucleotides, the CDR3 is TGTGCCAGCAGCTTGGTGACTTTAGAGACCCAGTACTTC. Encoded protein: CASSLVTLETQYF.